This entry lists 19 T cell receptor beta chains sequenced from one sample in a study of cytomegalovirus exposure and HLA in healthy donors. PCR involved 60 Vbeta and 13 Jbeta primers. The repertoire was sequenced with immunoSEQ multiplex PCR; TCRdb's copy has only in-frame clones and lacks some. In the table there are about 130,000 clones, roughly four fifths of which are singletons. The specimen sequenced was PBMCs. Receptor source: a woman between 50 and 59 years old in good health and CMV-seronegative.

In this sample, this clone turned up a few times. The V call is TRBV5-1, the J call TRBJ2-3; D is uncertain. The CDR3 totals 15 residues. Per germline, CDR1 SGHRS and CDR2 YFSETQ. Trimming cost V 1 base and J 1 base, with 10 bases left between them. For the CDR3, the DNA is TGCGCCAGCAGCTTGCGTCACAGTCGCACAGATACGCAGTATTTT. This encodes CASSLRHSRTDTQYF.

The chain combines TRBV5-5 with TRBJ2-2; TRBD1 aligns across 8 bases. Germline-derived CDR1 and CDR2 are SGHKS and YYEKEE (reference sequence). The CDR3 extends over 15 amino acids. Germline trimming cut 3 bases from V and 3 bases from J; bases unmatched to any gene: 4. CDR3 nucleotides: TGTGCCAGCAGCTCCAAGACAGGGGACACCGGGGAGCTGTTTTTT. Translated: CASSSKTGDTGELFF. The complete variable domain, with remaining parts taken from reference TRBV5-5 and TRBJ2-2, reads DAGVTQSPTHLIKTRGQQVTLRCSPISGHKSVSWYQQVLGQGPQFIFQYYEKEERGRGNFPDRFSARQFPNYSSELNVNALLLGDSALYLCASSSKTGDTGELFFGEGSRLTVL.

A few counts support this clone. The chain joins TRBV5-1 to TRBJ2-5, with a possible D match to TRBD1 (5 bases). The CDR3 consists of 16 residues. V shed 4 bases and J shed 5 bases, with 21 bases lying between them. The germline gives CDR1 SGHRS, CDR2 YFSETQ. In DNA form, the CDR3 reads TGCGCCAGCAGCGGCTCGAAACAGCCCCCAGGGGAGACCCAGTACTTC. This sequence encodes CASSGSKQPPGETQYF.

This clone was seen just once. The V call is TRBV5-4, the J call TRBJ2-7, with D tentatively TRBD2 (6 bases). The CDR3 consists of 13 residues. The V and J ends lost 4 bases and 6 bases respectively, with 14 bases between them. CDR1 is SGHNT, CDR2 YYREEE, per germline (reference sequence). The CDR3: CASSAAGMGEQYF. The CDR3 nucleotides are TGTGCCAGCAGCGCGGCGGGAATGGGCGAGCAGTACTTC.

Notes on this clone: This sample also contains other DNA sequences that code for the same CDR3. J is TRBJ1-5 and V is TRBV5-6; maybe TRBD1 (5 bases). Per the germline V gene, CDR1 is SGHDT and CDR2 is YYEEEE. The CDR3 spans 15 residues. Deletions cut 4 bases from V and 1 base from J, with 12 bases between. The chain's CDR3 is CASSRGGRSNQPQHF. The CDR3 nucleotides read TGTGCCAGCAGCCGGGGGGGTAGGAGCAATCAGCCCCAGCATTTT.

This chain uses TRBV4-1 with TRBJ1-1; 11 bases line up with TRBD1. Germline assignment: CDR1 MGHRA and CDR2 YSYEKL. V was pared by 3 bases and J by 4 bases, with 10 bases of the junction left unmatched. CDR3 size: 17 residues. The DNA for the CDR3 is TGCGCCAGCAGCCAGGACCCCGGGACAGGGGGAGGCACTGAAGCTTTCTTT. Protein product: CASSQDPGTGGGTEAFF.

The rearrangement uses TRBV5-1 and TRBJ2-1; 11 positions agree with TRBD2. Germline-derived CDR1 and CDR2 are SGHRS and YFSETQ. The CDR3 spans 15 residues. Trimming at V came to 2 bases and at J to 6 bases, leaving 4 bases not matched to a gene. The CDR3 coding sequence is TGCGCCAGCAGCTTCGATACTAGCGGGAGCAATGAGCAGTTCTTC. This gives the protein CASSFDTSGSNEQFF.

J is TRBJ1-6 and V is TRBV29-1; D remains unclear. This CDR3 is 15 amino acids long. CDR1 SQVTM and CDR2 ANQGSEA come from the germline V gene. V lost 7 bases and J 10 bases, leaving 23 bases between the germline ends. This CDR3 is CSAIPDQIRGSPLHF. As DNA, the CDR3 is TGCAGCGCCATCCCTGACCAAATCCGGGGATCACCCCTCCACTTT.

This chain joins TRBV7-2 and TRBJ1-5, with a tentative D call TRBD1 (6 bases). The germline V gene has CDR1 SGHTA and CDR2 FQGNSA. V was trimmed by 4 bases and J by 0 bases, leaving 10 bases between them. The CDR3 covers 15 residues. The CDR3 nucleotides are TGTGCCAGCAGCTCCCAGGGGCTTAGCAATCAGCCCCAGCATTTT. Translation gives CASSSQGLSNQPQHF.

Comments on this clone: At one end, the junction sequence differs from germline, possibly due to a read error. This CDR3 is CASSAQGWAYGYPF. The CDR3 DNA reads as TGTGCCAGCAGTGCACAGGGTTGGGCCTATGGCTACCCCTTC. The chain combines TRBV25-1 with TRBJ1-2; D is perhaps TRBD1 (6 bases). CDR1 MGHDK and CDR2 SYGVNS come from the germline V gene. The CDR3 length is 14 residues.

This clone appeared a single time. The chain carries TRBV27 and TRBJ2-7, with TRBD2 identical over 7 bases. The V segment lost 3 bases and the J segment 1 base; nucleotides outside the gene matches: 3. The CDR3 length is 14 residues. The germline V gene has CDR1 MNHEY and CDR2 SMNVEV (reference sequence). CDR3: CASSFGGGSYEQYF. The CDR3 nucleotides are TGTGCCAGCAGTTTCGGGGGAGGGTCCTACGAGCAGTACTTC.

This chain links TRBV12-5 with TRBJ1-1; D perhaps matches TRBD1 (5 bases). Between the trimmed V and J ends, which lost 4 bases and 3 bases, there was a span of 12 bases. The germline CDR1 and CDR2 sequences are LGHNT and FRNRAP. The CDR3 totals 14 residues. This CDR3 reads CASGSQGPYTEAFF. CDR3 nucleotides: TGTGCTAGTGGTTCCCAGGGTCCGTACACTGAAGCTTTCTTT.

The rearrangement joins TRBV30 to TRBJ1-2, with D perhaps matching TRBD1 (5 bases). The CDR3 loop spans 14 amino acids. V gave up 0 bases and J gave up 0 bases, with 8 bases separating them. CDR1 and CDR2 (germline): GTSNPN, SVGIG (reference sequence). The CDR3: CAWSVVRANYGYTF. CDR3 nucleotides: TGTGCCTGGAGTGTCGTCAGGGCTAACTATGGCTACACCTTC.

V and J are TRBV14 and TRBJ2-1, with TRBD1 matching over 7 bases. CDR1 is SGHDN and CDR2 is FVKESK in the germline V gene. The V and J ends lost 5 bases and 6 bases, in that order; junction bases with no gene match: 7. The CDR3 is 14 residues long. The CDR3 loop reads CASSAKGAANEQFF. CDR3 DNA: TGTGCCAGCAGCGCCAAGGGGGCCGCCAATGAGCAGTTCTTC.

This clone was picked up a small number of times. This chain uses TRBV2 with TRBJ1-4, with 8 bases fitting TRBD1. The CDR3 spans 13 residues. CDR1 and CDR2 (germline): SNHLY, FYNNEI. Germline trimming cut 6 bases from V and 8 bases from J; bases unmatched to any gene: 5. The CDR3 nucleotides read TGTGCCAGCAGGGGACAGGTTAGAGAAAAACTGTTTTTT. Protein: CASRGQVREKLFF. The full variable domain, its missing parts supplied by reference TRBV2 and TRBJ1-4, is EPEVTQTPSHQVTQMGQEVILRCVPISNHLYFYWYRQILGQKVEFLVSFYNNEISEKSEIFDDQFSVERPDGSNFTLKIRSTKLEDSAMYFCASRGQVREKLFFGSGTQLSVL.

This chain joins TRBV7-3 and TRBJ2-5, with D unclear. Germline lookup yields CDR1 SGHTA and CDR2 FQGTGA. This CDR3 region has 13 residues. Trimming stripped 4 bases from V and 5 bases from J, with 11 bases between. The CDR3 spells CASSSLPRETQYF. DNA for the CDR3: TGTGCCAGCAGCTCCCTCCCCAGGGAGACCCAGTACTTC.

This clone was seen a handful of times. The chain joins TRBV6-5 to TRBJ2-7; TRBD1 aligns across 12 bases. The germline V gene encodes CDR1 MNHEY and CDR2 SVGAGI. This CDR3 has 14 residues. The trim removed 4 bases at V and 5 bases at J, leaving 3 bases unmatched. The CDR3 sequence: CASSWGTGGDEQYF. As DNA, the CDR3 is TGTGCCAGCAGTTGGGGGACAGGGGGCGACGAGCAGTACTTC.

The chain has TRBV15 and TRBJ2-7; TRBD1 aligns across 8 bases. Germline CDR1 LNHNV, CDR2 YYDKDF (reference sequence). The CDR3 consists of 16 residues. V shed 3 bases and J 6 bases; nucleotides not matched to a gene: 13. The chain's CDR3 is CATSSVDRELSGEQYF. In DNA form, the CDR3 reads TGTGCCACCAGCAGTGTGGACAGGGAACTTTCGGGCGAGCAGTACTTC.

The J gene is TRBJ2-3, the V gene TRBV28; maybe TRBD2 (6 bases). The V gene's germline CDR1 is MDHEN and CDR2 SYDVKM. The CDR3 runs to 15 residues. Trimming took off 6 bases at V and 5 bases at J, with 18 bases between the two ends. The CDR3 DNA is TGTGCCAGCAGACGACTGGGGACTGGAGGAGATACGCAGTATTTT. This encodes CASRRLGTGGDTQYF.